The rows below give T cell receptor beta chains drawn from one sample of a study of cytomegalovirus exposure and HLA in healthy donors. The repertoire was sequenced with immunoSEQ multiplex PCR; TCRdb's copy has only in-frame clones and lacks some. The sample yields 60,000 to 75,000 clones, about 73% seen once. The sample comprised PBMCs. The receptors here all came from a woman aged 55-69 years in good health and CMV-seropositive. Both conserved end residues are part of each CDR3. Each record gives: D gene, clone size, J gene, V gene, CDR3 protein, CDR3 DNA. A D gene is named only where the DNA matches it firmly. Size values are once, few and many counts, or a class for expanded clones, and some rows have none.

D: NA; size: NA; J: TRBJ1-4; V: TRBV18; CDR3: CASSPPSEKPGEKLFF; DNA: TGTGCCAGCTCACCACCCTCAGAAAAACCGGGTGAAAAACTGTTTTTT
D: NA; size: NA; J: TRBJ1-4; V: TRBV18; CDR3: CASSPPGGAGEKLFF; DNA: TGTGCCAGCTCACCACCTGGGGGGGCTGGAGAAAAACTGTTTTTT
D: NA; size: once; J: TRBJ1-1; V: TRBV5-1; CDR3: CASSFGGEAFF; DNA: TGCGCCAGCAGCTTTGGGGGGGAAGCTTTCTTT
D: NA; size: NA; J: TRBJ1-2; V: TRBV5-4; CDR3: CASSFPGAQNYGYTF; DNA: TGTGCCAGCAGCTTCCCAGGGGCCCAGAACTATGGCTACACCTTC
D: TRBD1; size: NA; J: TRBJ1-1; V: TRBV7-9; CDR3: CASSFSPGTGGTEAFF; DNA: TGTGCCAGCAGCTTCTCCCCCGGGACAGGGGGCACTGAAGCTTTCTTT
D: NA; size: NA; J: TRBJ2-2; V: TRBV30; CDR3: CAWSVLRTGELFF; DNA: TGTGCCTGGAGTGTACTGCGAACCGGGGAGCTGTTTTTT
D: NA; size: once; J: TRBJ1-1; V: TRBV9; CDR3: CASSVGSGTEAFF; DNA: TGTGCCAGCAGCGTCGGGAGCGGCACTGAAGCTTTCTTT
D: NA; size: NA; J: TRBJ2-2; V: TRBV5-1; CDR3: CASSFRGLDTGELFF; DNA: TGCGCCAGCAGCTTTAGGGGGTTGGACACCGGGGAGCTGTTTTTT
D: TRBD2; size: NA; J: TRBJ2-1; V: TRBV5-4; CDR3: CASSSAGLASYNEQFF; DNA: TGTGCCAGCAGCTCCGCGGGACTAGCTTCCTACAATGAGCAGTTCTTC
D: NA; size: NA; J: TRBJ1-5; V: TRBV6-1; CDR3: CASSESARGFDQPQHF; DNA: TGTGCCAGCAGTGAGTCGGCCAGGGGTTTTGATCAGCCCCAGCATTTT
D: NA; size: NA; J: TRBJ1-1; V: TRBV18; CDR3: CASSPPRGTEAFF; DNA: TGTGCCAGCTCACCACCCCGGGGGACTGAAGCTTTCTTT
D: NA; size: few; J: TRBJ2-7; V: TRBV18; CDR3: CASSADSSYEQYF; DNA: TGTGCCAGCTCAGCCGACAGCTCCTACGAGCAGTACTTC